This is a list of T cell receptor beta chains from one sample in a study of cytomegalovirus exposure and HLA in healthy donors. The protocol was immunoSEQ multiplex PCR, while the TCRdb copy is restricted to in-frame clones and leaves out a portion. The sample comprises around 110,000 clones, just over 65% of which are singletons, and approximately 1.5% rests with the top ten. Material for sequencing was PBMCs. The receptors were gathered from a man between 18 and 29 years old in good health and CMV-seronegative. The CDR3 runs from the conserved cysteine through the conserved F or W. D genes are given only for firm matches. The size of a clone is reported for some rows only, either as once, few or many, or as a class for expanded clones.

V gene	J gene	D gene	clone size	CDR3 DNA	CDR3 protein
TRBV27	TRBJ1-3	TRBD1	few	TGTGCCAGCAGTTCACCCGGGACAGGAGTGGGCAACACCATATATTTT	CASSSPGTGVGNTIYF
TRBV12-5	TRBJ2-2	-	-	TGTGCTAGTGGTCTTGACAGGATTAACACCGGGGAGCTGTTTTTT	CASGLDRINTGELFF
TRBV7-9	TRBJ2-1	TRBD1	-	TGTGCCAGCAGCTTCGTGGGACAGGGGGCTGGAGAGCAGTTCTTC	CASSFVGQGAGEQFF
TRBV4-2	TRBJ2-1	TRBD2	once	TGTGCCAGCAGCCAAGTAACTAGCGGAGACACGGAGCAGTTCTTC	CASSQVTSGDTEQFF
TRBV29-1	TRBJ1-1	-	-	TGCAGCGGGGCACGGAACTTGAACACTGAAGCTTTCTTT	CSGARNLNTEAFF
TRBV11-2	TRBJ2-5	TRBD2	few	TGTGCCAGCAGCTTACTTAGCGGGCTTGTAGAGACCCAGTACTTC	CASSLLSGLVETQYF
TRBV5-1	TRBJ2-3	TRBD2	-	TGCGCCAGCAGCTTGGAACTAGCGGCGGGGGATACGCAGTATTTT	CASSLELAAGDTQYF
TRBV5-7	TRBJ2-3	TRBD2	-	TGTGCCAGCAGCTGGCCGACTAGCGGGAGAGTAGATACGCAGTATTTT	CASSWPTSGRVDTQYF
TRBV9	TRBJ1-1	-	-	TGTGCCAGCAGCGTAGGTCTGGGCAGAGCTTTCTTT	CASSVGLGRAFF
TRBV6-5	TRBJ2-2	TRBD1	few	TGTGCCATACGCCCCGGGACAGGGTCCGGGGAGCTGTTTTTT	CAIRPGTGSGELFF
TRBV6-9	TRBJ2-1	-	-	TGTGCCAGCCGGCCTCACGGGAACTACAATGAGCAGTTCTTC	CASRPHGNYNEQFF
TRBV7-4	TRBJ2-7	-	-	TGTGCCAGCTATTGGGACACCGTCCCCTACTTC	CASYWDTVPYF
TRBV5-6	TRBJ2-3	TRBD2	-	TGTGCCAGCAGCAGCGGGATGGCGACAGATACGCAGTATTTT	CASSSGMATDTQYF
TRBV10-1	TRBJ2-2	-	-	TGCGCCAGCAGTGTCTATCGGCAGGGGACGAACACCGGGGAGCTGTTTTTT	CASSVYRQGTNTGELFF
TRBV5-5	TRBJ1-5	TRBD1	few	TGTGCCAGCAGCTTGGAGATTTCAGGGGGGCAGCCCCAGCATTTT	CASSLEISGGQPQHF
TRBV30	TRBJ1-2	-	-	TGTGCCTGGAGCTTACAGGGAAACTATGGCTACCCCTTC	CAWSLQGNYGYPF
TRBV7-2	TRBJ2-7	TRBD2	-	TGTGCCAGCAGCTTATCTATGACTAGCGGGGCGCAGGTGCAGTACTTC	CASSLSMTSGAQVQYF
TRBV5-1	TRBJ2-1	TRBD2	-	TGCGCCAGCAGCTGGGAGGGCAATGAGCAGTTCTTC	CASSWEGNEQFF
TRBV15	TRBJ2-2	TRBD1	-	TGTGCCACCAGCACAGACAGGGGACCCACCGGGGAGCTGTTTTTT	CATSTDRGPTGELFF
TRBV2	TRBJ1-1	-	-	TGTGCCAGCAGACCCGGCTCTAGGAACACTGAAGCTTTCTTT	CASRPGSRNTEAFF
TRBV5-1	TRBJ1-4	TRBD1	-	TGCGCCAGCAGCGACGGTACAGGGGGTACTAATGAAAAACTGTTTTTT	CASSDGTGGTNEKLFF
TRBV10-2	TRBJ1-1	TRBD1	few	TGCGCCAGCAGCGGGACAGGGCTTGCCTCCGGGGACACTGAAGCTTTCTTT	CASSGTGLASGDTEAFF
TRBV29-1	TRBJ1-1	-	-	TGCAGCGCCGAAAGGGGGTGGAACACTGAAGCTTTCTTT	CSAERGWNTEAFF
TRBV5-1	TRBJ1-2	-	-	TGCGCCAGCAGCTTGGCACGCGACAGCTATGGCTACACCTTC	CASSLARDSYGYTF
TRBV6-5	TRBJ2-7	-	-	TGTGCCAGCAGTCTAAAGGGGTTTCCCCTCTACGAGCAGTACTTC	CASSLKGFPLYEQYF
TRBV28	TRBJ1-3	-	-	TGTGCCAGCAGTTCCCTTAGAAGCCCAAACACCATATATTTT	CASSSLRSPNTIYF
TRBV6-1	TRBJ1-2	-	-	TGTGCCAGCAGTGAACCCCCCGACAGGACCTATGGCTACACCTTC	CASSEPPDRTYGYTF
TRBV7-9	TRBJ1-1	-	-	TGTGCCAGCAGCCAAGCCCATGGTGAGGCTGAAGCTTTCTTT	CASSQAHGEAEAFF
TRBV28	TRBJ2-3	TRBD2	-	TGTGCCAGCAGTCCAAGGACTAGCGGGATGAGGGATACGCAGTATTTT	CASSPRTSGMRDTQYF
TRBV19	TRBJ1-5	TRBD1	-	TGTGCCAGTAGAGGGGGCGCACAGCCCCAGCATTTT	CASRGGAQPQHF
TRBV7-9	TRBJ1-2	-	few	TGTGCCAGCAGTTTGGCCCAGGGCTGGGGCTACACCTTC	CASSLAQGWGYTF
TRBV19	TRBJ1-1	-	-	TGTGCCAGTACCATCGGGAACACTGAAGCTTTCTTT	CASTIGNTEAFF
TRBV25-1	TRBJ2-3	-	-	TGTGCCAGCAGTACAGGTAGTAATTCAGATACGCAGTATTTT	CASSTGSNSDTQYF
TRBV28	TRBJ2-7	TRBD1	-	TGTGCCACCGGTGATTCCGGGACAGGGACCTACGAGCAGTACTTC	CATGDSGTGTYEQYF
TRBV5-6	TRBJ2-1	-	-	TGTGCCAGCAGCTTAGGGCAGGGCATCTACAATGAGCAGTTCTTC	CASSLGQGIYNEQFF
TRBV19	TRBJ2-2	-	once	TGTGCCAGTAGCTCACCCCCAGGAACCAACGGGGAGCTGTTTTTT	CASSSPPGTNGELFF
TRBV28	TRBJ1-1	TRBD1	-	TGTGCCAGCAGTTTGAGACAGGGGGCCTCTGAAGCTTTCTTT	CASSLRQGASEAFF
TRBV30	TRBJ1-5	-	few	TGTGCCTGGAGTGTACCCCCCCACAGGGTAGGGAATCAGCCCCAGCATTTT	CAWSVPPHRVGNQPQHF
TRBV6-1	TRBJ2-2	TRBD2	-	TGTGCCAGCAGTGAAGCGAGGGCGGGGGGGCGCGGGGAGCTGTTTTTT	CASSEARAGGRGELFF
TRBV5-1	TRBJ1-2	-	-	TGCGCCAGCAGCTTGGGGGAGATTGACTATGGCTACACCTTC	CASSLGEIDYGYTF
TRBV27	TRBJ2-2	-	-	TGTGCCAGCACTGTCAGGGCTCCCACCGGGGAGCTGTTTTTT	CASTVRAPTGELFF
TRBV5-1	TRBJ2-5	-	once	TGCGCCAGCAGCCGCCGGGGGACAGCCCAAGAGACCCAGTACTTC	CASSRRGTAQETQYF
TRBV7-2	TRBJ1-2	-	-	TGTGCCAGCAGCTTAGTGTTCGGCGGGGTTAACTATGGCTACACCTTC	CASSLVFGGVNYGYTF
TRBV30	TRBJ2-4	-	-	TGTGCCTGGAAAAGCGGCGTAGCCAAAAACATTCAGTACTTC	CAWKSGVAKNIQYF
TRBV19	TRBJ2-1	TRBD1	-	TGTGCCAGTACCCCTCGACAGGGGGTCTCCAATGAGCAGTTCTTC	CASTPRQGVSNEQFF
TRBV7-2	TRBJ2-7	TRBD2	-	TGTGCCAGCAGCTTAGGCTCAGGGCTAGCGGTCTACGAGCAGTACTTC	CASSLGSGLAVYEQYF
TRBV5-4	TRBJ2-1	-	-	TGTGCCAGCACTTTTGGGTCCCCGGCGACATTCAATGAGCAGTTCTTC	CASTFGSPATFNEQFF
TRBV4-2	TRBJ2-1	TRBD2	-	TGTGCCAGCAGCCAAGATGGGCTAGCGGGAGATAATGAGCAGTTCTTC	CASSQDGLAGDNEQFF
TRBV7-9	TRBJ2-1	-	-	TGTGCCAGCAGCCCCATGGGACTGAACTCCTACAATGAGCAGTTCTTC	CASSPMGLNSYNEQFF
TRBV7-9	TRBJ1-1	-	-	TGTTCCAGCAGTTTAGAATCGACTGAAGCTTTCTTT	CSSSLESTEAFF
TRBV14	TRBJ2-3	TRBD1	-	TGTGCCAGCAGCCGACAGGGCTTCACAGATACGCAGTATTTT	CASSRQGFTDTQYF
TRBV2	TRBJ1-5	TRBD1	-	TGTGCCAGCAGCCATGGGACAGGGGAGAGACAGCCCCAGCATTTT	CASSHGTGERQPQHF
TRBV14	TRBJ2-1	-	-	TGTGCCAGCAGCCAAGGAAGCCGTTACAATGAGCAGTTCTTC	CASSQGSRYNEQFF
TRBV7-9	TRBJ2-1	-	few	TGTGCCAGCAGTCCCATCAATGAGCAGTTCTTC	CASSPINEQFF